One sample yielded the 2 T cell receptor beta chains listed below, sequenced in a study of OX40 agonist ivuxolimab in advanced cancers. Profiled with immunoSEQ multiplex PCR; TCRdb holds only in-frame clones, not every one. The sample holds approximately 84,000 clones, 84% seen once. Sequenced here: CD4+ or CD8+ T cells sorted from blood, sampled in a trial of the OX40 agonist ivuxolimab. Every receptor here comes from an adult with an advanced solid tumor such as melanoma, head and neck, liver or kidney cancer.

V and J are TRBV5-1 and TRBJ2-2; D may match TRBD1 or TRBD2 (5 bases each). The CDR3 is made up of 14 amino acids. Germline V gene lookup returns CDR1 SGHRS and CDR2 YFSETQ. The V end lost 2 bases, the J end lost 7 bases, and 12 bases lay between the germline ends. For the CDR3, the DNA is TGCGCCAGCAGCTTCAGAGGGGACCGCGGGGAGCTGTTTTTT. Residues: CASSFRGDRGELFF.

V is TRBV5-4 and J is TRBJ1-5, with D tentatively TRBD1 (5 bases). The CDR3 is 14 amino acids. The germline gives CDR1 SGHNT, CDR2 YYREEE (reference sequence). Trimming shortened V by 1 base and J by 6 bases, and 11 bases separated the two germline ends. DNA for the CDR3: TGTGCCAGCAGCTTGCAGGGAGTTTCTCAGCCCCAGCATTTT. Translating it yields CASSLQGVSQPQHF.